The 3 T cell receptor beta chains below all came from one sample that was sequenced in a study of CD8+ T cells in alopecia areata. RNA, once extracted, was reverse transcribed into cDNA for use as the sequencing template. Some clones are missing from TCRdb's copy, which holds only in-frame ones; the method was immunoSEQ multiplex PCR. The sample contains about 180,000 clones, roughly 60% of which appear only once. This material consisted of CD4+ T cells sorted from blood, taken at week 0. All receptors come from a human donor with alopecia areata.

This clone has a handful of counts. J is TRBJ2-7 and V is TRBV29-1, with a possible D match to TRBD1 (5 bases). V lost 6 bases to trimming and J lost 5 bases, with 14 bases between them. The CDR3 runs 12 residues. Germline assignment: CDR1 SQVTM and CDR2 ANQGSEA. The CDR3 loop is CSVKTDSHEQYF. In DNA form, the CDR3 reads TGCAGCGTGAAGACAGATTCCCACGAGCAGTACTTC.

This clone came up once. CDR3 nucleotide sequence: TGCGCCAGCACCCACTCGGGTCCTGGGGCCAACGTCCTGACTTTC. It translates to CASTHSGPGANVLTF. J is TRBJ2-6 and V is TRBV23-1; D gene ambiguous. TRBV23-1 is an ORF, with its function uncertain. CDR3 length: 15 residues. Trimming took 7 bases from V and 2 from J, leaving 12 bases between them.

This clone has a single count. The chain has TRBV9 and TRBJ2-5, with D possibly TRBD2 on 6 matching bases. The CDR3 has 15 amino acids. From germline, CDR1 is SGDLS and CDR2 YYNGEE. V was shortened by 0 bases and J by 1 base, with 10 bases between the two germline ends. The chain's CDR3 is CASSVVGSGQETQYF. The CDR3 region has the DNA TGTGCCAGCAGCGTAGTGGGTAGCGGCCAAGAGACCCAGTACTTC.